Here is one T cell receptor (beta chain) with its context. This table comes from immunoSEQ multiplex PCR, and its TCRdb copy is limited to in-frame clones, with some not included. The sample includes a few hundred thousand clones, roughly nine tenths of them seen just once. This sample stems from a study of blood T cell repertoires in COVID-19. From germline, CDR1 is SGHNT and CDR2 YYREEE (reference sequence). The CDR3 loop spans 15 amino acids. The V end was cut by 4 bases, the J end by 7 bases, with 20 bases between. This TCR came from a man between 40 and 49 years old with acute or convalescent COVID-19. The chain employs TRBV5-4 and TRBJ1-2; TRBD1 might be the D (5 bases). Sequencing was carried out using peripheral blood. The CDR3 coding sequence is TGTGCCAGCAGCGCTGGCAGTAGTAGGGACTCTGGCTACACCTTC. It encodes CASSAGSSRDSGYTF.